A selection of T cell receptor beta chains follows, all from one sample in a study of Graves' ophthalmopathy and Graves' hyperthyroidism. Each CDR3 protein is one row after TCRdb ran MiXCR on the multiplex PCR reads. The data contain around 1.1 million distinct CDR3 sequences, about 36% of them seen just once; the ten biggest clones take up around 10%. The sequencing sample was made of peripheral blood or thyroid tissue (not recorded which). The source of these receptors is an adult man with Graves' hyperthyroidism. Each CDR3 is given with its conserved first and last residue. A D gene is named only where the DNA matches it firmly. The listing skips clone size in some rows; elsewhere it reads once, few, many or a size class.

v_call,clone_size,d_call,j_call,cdr3_aa,cdr3_nt
TRBV20-1,NA,TRBD1,TRBJ1-2,CSARDSLGRGTDIF,TGCAGTGCTAGAGATTCTCTCGGGCGAGGGACAGATATCTTC
TRBV11-2,many,NA,TRBJ2-7,CASSMRTNAYEQYF,TGTGCCAGCAGCATGAGGACTAACGCCTACGAGCAGTACTTC
TRBV7-2,NA,NA,TRBJ1-6,CASSQGPGHNSPLHF,TGCGCCAGCAGCCAGGGGCCGGGCCATAATTCACCCCTCCACTTT
TRBV5-5,NA,TRBD2,TRBJ2-7,CASSSLGPVGLAVYEQYF,TGTGCCAGCAGCTCGTTGGGACCGGTGGGCCTAGCGGTATACGAGCAGTACTTC
TRBV19,NA,TRBD1,TRBJ1-2,CASSSTGGRFYGYTF,TGTGCCAGTAGTTCAACAGGGGGCCGTTTTTATGGCTACACCTTC
TRBV5-1,once,NA,TRBJ1-2,CASSSPGKRGYAF,TGTGCCAGCAGCTCCCCAGGCAAGCGGGGCTACGCCTTC
TRBV20-1,NA,NA,TRBJ1-5,CSARAFQGSNQPQHF,TGCAGTGCTAGGGCTTTTCAGGGAAGCAATCAGCCCCAGCATTTT
TRBV6-5,many,NA,TRBJ1-5,CASTRDFNSNQPQHF,TGTGCCAGCACGAGGGACTTCAATAGCAATCAGCCCCAGCATTTT
TRBV19,many,NA,TRBJ1-1,CASSIGLGSNTEAFF,TGTGCCAGTAGTATAGGGCTGGGTTCGAACACTGAAGCTTTCTTT
TRBV6-5,NA,NA,TRBJ2-7,CASKGSISYEQYF,TGTGCCAGCAAGGGGTCAATATCCTACGAGCAGTACTTC